This record covers a single TCR beta chain. The sample is drawn from a study of blood T cell repertoires in COVID-19. Study overall: Researchers got acute and convalescent COVID-19 samples from the United States, Italy and Spain. Nucleic acid was either cDNA or gDNA, and it came from T cells, B-cell-depleted T cells, or PBMCs.

V was cut by 4 bases and J by 7 bases, with 15 bases left in between. This CDR3 is built from 14 residues. As handled by the study authors: The assay estimated nucleated cells by amplifying reference gene primers. Sequencing used immunoSEQ multiplex PCR; TCRdb keeps in-frame clones, though not all of them. That table furnishes V, J and clone size, whereas the DNA furnished D and trimming. The sample yields 250,000 to 350,000 clones, approximately 86% seen once. The chain recombines TRBV5-3 with TRBJ1-5; D is uncertain. TRBV5-3 is labeled an ORF, and its function is uncertain. This sequence was found in a young man with active or convalescent COVID-19. Sequencing was done on a sample of peripheral blood. This chain's CDR3 is CARSLVRREQPQHF. As DNA, the CDR3 is TGTGCCAGAAGCCTGGTTCGGCGGGAACAGCCCCAGCATTTT.